Below are 18 T cell receptor beta chains sequenced from a single sample in a study of monozygotic twins with inflammatory bowel disease. TCRdb re-called the 5' RACE reads; every CDR3 protein appears as one record, without DNA. The data include 350,000 to 400,000 distinct CDR3 sequences; the top ten clones carry 2.5% to 3%. The sequenced sample consisted of blood. These receptors came from a human donor with ulcerative colitis or Crohn's disease, or a healthy co-twin of an affected twin (not recorded which).

J is TRBJ2-2 and V is TRBV2; the D call of TRBD1 rests on TCRdb alone, since no DNA is present to check it. In germline, CDR1 is SNHLY, CDR2 FYNNEI. CDR3 length: 15 residues. This CDR3 is CASIKDRADTGELFF.

The chain uses TRBV2 and TRBJ1-2; TCRdb gives TRBD1 as the D gene, but with no DNA this cannot be confirmed. Germline V gene lookup returns CDR1 SNHLY and CDR2 FYNNEI. The CDR3 extends over 15 amino acids. Here the CDR3 reads CASSYTNLQGDGYTF.

This chain uses TRBV7-2 with TRBJ1-4; TCRdb designates TRBD1, a call that cannot be tested without DNA. Per the germline V gene, CDR1 is SGHTA and CDR2 is FQGNSA. The CDR3 loop spans 16 amino acids. The CDR3 protein is CASSQGQPVANEKLFF.

This sequence joins TRBV4-3 and TRBJ2-5; TCRdb reports TRBD1, a call that lacks DNA to check it against. The CDR3 has 14 amino acids. Per the germline V gene, CDR1 is LGHNA and CDR2 is YSLEER. CDR3: CASSPMWGQETQYF.

This sequence joins TRBV7-2 and TRBJ1-5; TCRdb names TRBD1, which stays unverified in the absence of DNA. Per germline, CDR1 SGHTA and CDR2 FQGNSA. CDR3 length equals 14 residues. CDR3 in amino acids: CASSPQVGPGPQHF.

J is TRBJ2-7 and V is TRBV12-3 or TRBV12-4; TCRdb calls TRBD1, which cannot be checked without DNA. The CDR3 extends over 12 amino acids. CDR3 in amino acids: CASSFRVLEQYF.

This CDR3 reads CASFSGLNTEAFF. The chain combines TRBV18 with TRBJ1-1. The germline V gene encodes CDR1 KGHSH and CDR2 LQKENI. There are 13 residues in the CDR3.

The chain is built from TRBV7-8 and TRBJ2-7; TCRdb designates TRBD2, a call that cannot be tested without DNA. Germline CDR1 is SGHVS and CDR2 is FQNEAQ. This CDR3 contains 14 residues. The CDR3 sequence is CASSLGGGGNEQYF.

This sequence joins TRBV28 and TRBJ2-7; TCRdb outputs TRBD1, but without DNA this stays unchecked. This CDR3 has 15 amino acids. CDR1 MDHEN and CDR2 SYDVKM come from the germline V gene. CDR3: CASSLWDRVPYEQYF.

CDR3 sequence: CASTMAEGNTEAFF. The rearrangement links TRBV12-3 or TRBV12-4 to TRBJ1-1. The CDR3 covers 14 residues.

This chain uses TRBV5-1 with TRBJ1-4; the TRBD1 assignment by TCRdb is unverifiable without DNA. The CDR3 has 13 amino acids. Germline V CDR1 and CDR2: SGHRS, YFSETQ. The CDR3 sequence is CASSTGTNEKLFF.

The rearrangement joins TRBV4-3 to TRBJ1-6; TCRdb's D gene call, TRBD1, goes unchecked for lack of DNA. CDR1 and CDR2 (germline): LGHNA, YSLEER. The CDR3 is 16 amino acids. The CDR3 is CASSQWGQGRNSPLHF.

This rearrangement joins TRBV19 to TRBJ2-5; TCRdb's assignment of TRBD2 cannot be checked, as there is no DNA. This CDR3 is 13 amino acids long. Per the germline V gene, CDR1 is LNHDA and CDR2 is SQIVND (reference sequence). CDR3 sequence: CASIALPQETQYF.

CDR3 sequence: CASSLAGLAGRYNEQFF. The chain is built from TRBV5-1 and TRBJ2-1; TCRdb calls TRBD2, which cannot be checked without DNA. The germline gives CDR1 SGHRS, CDR2 YFSETQ. This CDR3 has 17 residues.

This chain joins TRBV9 and TRBJ1-4. There are 15 residues in the CDR3. Germline V lookup: CDR1 SGDLS, CDR2 YYNGEE. CDR3: CASSVGGTAIEKLFF.

The chain is built from TRBV5-6 and TRBJ1-1; the TRBD1 assignment by TCRdb is unverifiable without DNA. Germline V lookup: CDR1 SGHDT, CDR2 YYEEEE. CDR3 length: 14 residues. This CDR3 reads CASSYRPPNTEAFF.

The J gene is TRBJ2-1, the V gene TRBV5-1; TCRdb's D call of TRBD1 is untestable without DNA. In germline, CDR1 is SGHRS, CDR2 YFSETQ. This CDR3 is 13 amino acids long. Here the CDR3 reads CASSLVATGDTIF.

The chain uses TRBV5-1 and TRBJ1-1. The CDR3 extends over 13 amino acids. CDR1 is SGHRS and CDR2 is YFSETQ in the germline V gene. The CDR3 reads CASSRLGNTEAFF.